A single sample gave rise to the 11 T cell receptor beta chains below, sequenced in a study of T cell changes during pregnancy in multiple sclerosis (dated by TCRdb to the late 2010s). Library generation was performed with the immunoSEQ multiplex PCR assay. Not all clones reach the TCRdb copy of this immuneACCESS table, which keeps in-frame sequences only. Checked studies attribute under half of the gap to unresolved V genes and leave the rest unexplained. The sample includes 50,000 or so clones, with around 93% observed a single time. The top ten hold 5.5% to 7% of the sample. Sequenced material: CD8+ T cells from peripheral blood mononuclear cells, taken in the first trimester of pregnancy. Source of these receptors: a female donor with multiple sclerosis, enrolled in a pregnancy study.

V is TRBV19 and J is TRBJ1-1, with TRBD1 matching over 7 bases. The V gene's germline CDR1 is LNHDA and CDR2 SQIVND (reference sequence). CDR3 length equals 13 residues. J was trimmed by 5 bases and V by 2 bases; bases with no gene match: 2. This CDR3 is CASSISTGTEAFF. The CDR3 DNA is TGTGCCAGTAGTATATCGACAGGGACTGAAGCTTTCTTT.

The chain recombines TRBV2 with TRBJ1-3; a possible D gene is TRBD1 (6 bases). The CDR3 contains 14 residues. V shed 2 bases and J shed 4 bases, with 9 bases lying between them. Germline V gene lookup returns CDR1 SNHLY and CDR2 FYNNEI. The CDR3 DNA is TGTGCCAGCAGTGAACCGGGGACAGGAAACACCATATATTTT. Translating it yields CASSEPGTGNTIYF.

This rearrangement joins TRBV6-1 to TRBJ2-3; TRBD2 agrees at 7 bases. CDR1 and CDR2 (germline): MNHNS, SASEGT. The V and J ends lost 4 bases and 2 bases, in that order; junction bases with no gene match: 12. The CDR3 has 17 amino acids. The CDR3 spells CASSGGGRVFITDTQYF. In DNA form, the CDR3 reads TGTGCCAGCAGTGGGGGGGGGAGGGTATTTATCACAGATACGCAGTATTTT.

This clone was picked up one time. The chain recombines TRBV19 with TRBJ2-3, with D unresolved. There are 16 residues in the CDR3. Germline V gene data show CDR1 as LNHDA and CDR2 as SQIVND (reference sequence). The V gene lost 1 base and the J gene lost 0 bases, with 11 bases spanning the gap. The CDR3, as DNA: TGTGCCAGTAGTATAGCCCATGTAGCTAGCACAGATACGCAGTATTTT. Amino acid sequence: CASSIAHVASTDTQYF.

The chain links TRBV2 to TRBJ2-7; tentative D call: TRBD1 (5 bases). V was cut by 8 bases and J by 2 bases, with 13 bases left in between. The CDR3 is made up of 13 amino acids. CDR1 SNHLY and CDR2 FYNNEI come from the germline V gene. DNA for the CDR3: TGTGCCAGCGGGGCTAGTGCTACCTACGAGCAGTACTTC. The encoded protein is CASGASATYEQYF. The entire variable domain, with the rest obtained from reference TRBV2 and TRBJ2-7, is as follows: EPEVTQTPSHQVTQMGQEVILRCVPISNHLYFYWYRQILGQKVEFLVSFYNNEISEKSEIFDDQFSVERPDGSNFTLKIRSTKLEDSAMYFCASGASATYEQYFGPGTRLTVT.

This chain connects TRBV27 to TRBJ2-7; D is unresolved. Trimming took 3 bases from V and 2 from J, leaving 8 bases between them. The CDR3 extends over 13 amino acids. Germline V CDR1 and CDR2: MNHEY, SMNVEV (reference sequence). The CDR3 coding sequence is TGTGCCAGCAGTTTCAGGCCAGCCTACGAGCAGTACTTC. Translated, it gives CASSFRPAYEQYF.

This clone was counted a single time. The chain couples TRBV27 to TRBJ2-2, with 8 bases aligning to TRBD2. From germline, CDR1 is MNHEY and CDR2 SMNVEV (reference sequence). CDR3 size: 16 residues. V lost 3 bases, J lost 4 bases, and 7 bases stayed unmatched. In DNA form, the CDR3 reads TGTGCCAGCAGTTTCCGAGCGGGAGCGGGCACCGGGGAGCTGTTTTTT. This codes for CASSFRAGAGTGELFF.

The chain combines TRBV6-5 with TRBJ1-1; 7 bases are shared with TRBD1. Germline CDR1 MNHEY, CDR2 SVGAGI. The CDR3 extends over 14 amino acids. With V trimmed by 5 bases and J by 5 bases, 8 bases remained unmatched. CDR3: CASSKQGRRTEAFF. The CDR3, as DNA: TGTGCCAGCAGTAAACAGGGGAGAAGGACTGAAGCTTTCTTT.

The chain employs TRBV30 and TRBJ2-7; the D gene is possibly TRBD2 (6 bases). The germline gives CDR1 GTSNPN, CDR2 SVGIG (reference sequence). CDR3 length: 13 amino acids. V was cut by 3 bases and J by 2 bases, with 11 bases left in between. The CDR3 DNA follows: TGTGCCTGGAGGGTGGGGGGAGCCTACGAGCAGTACTTC. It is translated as CAWRVGGAYEQYF.

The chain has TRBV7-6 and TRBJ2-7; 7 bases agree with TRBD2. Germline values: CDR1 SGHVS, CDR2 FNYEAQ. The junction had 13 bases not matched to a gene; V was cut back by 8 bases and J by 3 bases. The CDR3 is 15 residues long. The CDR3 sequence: CASREALSPVYEQYF. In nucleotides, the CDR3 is TGTGCCAGCCGGGAGGCACTCTCGCCTGTCTACGAGCAGTACTTC.

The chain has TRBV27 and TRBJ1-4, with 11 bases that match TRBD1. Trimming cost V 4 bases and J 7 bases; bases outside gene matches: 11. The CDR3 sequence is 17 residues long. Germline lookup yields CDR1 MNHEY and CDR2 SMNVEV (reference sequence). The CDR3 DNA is TGTGCCAGCAGTTCGATCCGGACAGGGGGCTTAGTTGAAAAACTGTTTTTT. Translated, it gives CASSSIRTGGLVEKLFF.